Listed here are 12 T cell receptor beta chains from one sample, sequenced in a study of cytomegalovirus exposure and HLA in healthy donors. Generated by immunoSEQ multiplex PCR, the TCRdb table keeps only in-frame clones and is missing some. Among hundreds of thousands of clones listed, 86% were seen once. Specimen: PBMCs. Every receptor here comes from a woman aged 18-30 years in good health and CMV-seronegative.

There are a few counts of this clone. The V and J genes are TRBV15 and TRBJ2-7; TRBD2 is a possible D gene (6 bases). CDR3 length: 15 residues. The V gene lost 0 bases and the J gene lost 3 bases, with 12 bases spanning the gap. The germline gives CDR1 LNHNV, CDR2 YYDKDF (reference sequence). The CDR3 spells CATSRDPGVGYEQYF. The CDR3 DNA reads TGTGCCACCAGCAGAGATCCGGGGGTAGGCTACGAGCAGTACTTC.

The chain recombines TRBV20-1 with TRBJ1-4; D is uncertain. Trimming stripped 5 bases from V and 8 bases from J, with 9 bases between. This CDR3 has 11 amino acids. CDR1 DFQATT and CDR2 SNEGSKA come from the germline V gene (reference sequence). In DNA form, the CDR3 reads TGCAGTGCTCCCTATCTCGAAAAACTGTTTTTT. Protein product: CSAPYLEKLFF.

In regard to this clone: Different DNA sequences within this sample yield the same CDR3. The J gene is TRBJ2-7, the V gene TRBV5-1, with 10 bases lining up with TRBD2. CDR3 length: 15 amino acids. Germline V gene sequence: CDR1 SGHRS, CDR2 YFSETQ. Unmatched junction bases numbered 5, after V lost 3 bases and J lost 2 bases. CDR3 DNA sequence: TGCGCCAGCAGCTCTTTAGCGGGGGGCCCCTACGAGCAGTACTTC. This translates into CASSSLAGGPYEQYF.

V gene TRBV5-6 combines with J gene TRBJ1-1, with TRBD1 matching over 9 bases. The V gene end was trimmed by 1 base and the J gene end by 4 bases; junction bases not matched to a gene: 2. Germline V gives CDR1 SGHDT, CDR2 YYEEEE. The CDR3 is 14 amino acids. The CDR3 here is CASSLPGQGTEAFF. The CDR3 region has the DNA TGTGCCAGCAGCTTGCCGGGACAGGGCACTGAAGCTTTCTTT.

The CDR3 sequence: CASRRGTGGNQPQHF. The CDR3 DNA reads TGTGCCAGTAGGAGGGGGACAGGGGGTAATCAGCCCCAGCATTTT. The V call is TRBV19, the J call TRBJ1-5, with 11 positions matching TRBD1. This CDR3 has 15 residues. Germline V gene data show CDR1 as LNHDA and CDR2 as SQIVND (reference sequence). The V segment lost 6 bases and the J segment 4 bases; nucleotides outside the gene matches: 5.

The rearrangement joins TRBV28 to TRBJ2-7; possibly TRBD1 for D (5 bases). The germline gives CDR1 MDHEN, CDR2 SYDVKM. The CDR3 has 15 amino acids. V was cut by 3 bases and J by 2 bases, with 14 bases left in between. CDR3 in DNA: TGTGCCAGCAGTTTGACAGAAGAAAAAACCTACGAGCAGTACTTC. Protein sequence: CASSLTEEKTYEQYF.

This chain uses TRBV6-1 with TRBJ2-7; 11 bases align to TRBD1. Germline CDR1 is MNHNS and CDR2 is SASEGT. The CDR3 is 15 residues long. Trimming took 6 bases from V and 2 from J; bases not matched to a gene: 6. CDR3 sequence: CASRPGQGVAYEQYF. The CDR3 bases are TGTGCCAGCAGACCGGGACAGGGGGTCGCCTACGAGCAGTACTTC.

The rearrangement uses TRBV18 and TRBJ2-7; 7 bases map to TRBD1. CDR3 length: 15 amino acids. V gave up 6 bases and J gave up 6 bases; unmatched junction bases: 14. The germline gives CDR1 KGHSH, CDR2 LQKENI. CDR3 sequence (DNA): TGTGCCAGCTCCATATCCGAGACAGGGCCGGGCGAGCAGTACTTC. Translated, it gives CASSISETGPGEQYF.

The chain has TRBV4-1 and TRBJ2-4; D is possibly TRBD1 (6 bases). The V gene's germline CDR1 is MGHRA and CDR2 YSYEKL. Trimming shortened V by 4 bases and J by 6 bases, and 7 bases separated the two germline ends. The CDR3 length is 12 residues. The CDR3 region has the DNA TGCGCCAGCAGCCTACAGGGAAACATTCAGTACTTC. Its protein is CASSLQGNIQYF.

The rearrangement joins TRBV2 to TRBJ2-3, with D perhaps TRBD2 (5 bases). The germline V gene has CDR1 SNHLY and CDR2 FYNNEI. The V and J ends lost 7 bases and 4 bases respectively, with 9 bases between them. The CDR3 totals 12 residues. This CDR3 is CASTSGSDTQYF. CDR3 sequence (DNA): TGTGCCAGCACCTCGGGATCAGATACGCAGTATTTT.

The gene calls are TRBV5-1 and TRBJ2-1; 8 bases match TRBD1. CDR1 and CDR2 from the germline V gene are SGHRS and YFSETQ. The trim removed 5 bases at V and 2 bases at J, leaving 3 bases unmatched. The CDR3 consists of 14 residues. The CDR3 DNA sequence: TGCGCCAGCAGTTGGACAGGGCCCTACAATGAGCAGTTCTTC. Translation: CASSWTGPYNEQFF.

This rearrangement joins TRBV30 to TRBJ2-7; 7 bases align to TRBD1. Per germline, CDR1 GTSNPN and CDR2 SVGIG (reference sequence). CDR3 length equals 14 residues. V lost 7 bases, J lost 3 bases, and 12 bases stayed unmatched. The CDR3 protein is CASSKGDSGYEQYF. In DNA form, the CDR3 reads TGTGCCTCTTCGAAGGGGGACAGCGGCTACGAGCAGTACTTC.